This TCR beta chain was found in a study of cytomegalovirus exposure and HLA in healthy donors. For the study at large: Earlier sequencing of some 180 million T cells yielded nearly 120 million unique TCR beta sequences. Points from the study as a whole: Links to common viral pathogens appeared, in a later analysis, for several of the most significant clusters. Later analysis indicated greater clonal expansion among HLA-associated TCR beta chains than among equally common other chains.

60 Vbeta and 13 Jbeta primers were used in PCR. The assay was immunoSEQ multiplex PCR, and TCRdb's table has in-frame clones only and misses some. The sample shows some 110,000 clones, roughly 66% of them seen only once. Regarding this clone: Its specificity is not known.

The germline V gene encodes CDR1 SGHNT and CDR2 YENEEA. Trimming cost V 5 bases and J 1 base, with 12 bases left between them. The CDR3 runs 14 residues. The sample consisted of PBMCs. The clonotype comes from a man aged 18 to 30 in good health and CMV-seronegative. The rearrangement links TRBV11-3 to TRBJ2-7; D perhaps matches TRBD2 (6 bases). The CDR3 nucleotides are TGTGCCAGCAGCCCCACGAGCGGGTCCTACGAGCAGTACTTC. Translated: CASSPTSGSYEQYF.